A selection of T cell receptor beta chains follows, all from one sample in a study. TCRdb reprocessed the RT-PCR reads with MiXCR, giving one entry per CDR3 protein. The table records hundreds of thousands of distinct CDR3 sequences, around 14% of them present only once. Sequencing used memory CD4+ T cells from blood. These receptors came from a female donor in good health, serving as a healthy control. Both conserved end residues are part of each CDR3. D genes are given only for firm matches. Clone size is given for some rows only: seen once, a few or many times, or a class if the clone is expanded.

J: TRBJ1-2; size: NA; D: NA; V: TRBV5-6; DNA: TGTGCCAGCAGCCGCCAGGGCGGACACATTTATGGCTACACCTTC; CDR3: CASSRQGGHIYGYTF
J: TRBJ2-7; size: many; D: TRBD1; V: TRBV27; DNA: TGTGCCAGCAGTTTTGGCCGGACAGGGGGGCTCGGCGAGCAGTACTTC; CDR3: CASSFGRTGGLGEQYF
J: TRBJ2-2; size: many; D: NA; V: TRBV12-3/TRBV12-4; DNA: TGTGCCAGCGGCCAGACCCGAGCCGGGGAGCTGTTTTTT; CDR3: CASGQTRAGELFF
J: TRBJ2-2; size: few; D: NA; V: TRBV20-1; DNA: TGCAGTGCTCCGAACCCAGGGACACGGAACACCGGGGAGCTGTTTTTT; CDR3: CSAPNPGTRNTGELFF
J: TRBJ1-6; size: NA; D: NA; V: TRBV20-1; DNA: TGCAGTGCTAGAGACTCGGCAGGCGGCGGCCATTCACCCCTCCACTTT; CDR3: CSARDSAGGGHSPLHF
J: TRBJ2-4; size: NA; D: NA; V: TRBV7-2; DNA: TGTGCCAGCAAGGCCTACAGGCGCATTCAGTACTTC; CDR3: CASKAYRRIQYF
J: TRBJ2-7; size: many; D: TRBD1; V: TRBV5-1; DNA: TGCGCCAGCAGACCCGGGACAGGGGTCTACGAGCAGTACTTC; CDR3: CASRPGTGVYEQYF
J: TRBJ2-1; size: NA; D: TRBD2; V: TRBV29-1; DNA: TGCAGCGTTGAAGAAAGGGCGGGAGCCTACAATGAGCAGTTCTTC; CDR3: CSVEERAGAYNEQFF
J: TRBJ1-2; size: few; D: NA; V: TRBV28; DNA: TGTGCCAGCAGGAGCGAAGGACGGTTAAGCGGGGGCTACACCTTC; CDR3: CASRSEGRLSGGYTF
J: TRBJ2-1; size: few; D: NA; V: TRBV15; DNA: TGTGCCACCAGCAGAAGATTTCATGAGCAGTTCTTC; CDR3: CATSRRFHEQFF
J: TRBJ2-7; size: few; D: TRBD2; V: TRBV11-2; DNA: TGTGCCAGCAGCCCGTTGCGGGGGGATCGGTACGAGCAGTACTTC; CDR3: CASSPLRGDRYEQYF
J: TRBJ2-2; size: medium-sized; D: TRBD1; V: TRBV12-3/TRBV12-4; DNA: TGTGCCAGCACTAAACAGGGGACCGGGGAGCTGTTTTTT; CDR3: CASTKQGTGELFF
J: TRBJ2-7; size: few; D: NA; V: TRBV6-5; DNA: TGTGCCAGCAGGCAACAGGAGGCGACTCTCGAGCAGTACTTC; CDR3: CASRQQEATLEQYF
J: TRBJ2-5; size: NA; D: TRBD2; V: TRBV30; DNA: TGTGCCTGGAGTCCGGGACTAGGGGCCGAGACCCAGTACTTC; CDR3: CAWSPGLGAETQYF
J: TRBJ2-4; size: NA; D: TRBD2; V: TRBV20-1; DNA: TGCAGTGCTAGAGAACTAGCGGGGGGCCAGATCCTAGCCAAAAACATTCAGTACTTC; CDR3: CSARELAGGQILAKNIQYF
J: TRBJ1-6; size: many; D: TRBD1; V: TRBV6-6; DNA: TGTGCCAGCAGTTACCACTCCGGGACAGGGACTTCACCCCTCCACTTT; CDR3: CASSYHSGTGTSPLHF
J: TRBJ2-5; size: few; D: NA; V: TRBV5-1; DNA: TGCGCCAGCGGAGGGGGGCGATCGGGAGAGACCCAGTACTTC; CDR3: CASGGGRSGETQYF